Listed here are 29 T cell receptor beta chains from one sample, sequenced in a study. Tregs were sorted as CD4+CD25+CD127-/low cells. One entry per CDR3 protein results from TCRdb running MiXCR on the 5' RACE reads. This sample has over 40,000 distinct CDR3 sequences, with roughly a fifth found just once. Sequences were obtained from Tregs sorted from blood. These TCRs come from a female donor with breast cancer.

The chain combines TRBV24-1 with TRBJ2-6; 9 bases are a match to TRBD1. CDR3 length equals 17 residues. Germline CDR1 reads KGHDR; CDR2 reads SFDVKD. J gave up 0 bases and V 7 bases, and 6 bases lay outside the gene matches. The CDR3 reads CATSPGTGYSGANVLTF. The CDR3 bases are TGTGCCACCAGCCCTGGGACAGGGTACTCTGGGGCCAACGTCCTGACTTTC.

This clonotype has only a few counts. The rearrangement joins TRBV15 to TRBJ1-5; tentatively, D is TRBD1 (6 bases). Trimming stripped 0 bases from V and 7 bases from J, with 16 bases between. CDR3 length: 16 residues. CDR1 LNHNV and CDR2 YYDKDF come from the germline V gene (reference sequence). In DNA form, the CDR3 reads TGTGCCACCAGCAGAGATGGCACAGGGTTAGCGCAGCCCCAGCATTTT. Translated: CATSRDGTGLAQPQHF.

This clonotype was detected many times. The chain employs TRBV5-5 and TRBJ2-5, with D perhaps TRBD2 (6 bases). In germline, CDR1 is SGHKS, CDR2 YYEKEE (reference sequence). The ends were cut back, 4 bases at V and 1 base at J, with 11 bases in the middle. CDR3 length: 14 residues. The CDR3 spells CASSPGTAQETQYF. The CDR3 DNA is TGTGCCAGCAGCCCCGGGACTGCCCAAGAGACCCAGTACTTC. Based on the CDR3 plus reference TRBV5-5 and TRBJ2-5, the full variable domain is DAGVTQSPTHLIKTRGQQVTLRCSPISGHKSVSWYQQVLGQGPQFIFQYYEKEERGRGNFPDRFSARQFPNYSSELNVNALLLGDSALYLCASSPGTAQETQYFGPGTRLLVL.

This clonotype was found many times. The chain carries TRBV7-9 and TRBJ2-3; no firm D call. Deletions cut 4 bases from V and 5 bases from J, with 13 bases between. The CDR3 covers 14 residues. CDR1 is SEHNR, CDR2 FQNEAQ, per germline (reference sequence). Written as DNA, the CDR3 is TGTGCCAGCAGCTCCGGATTAAGAGGAGATACGCAGTATTTT. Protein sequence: CASSSGLRGDTQYF.

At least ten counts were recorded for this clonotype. The CDR3 spells CATSLGGGTDTQYF. The CDR3 DNA reads TGTGCCACCAGCCTGGGGGGAGGGACAGATACGCAGTATTTT. This rearrangement joins TRBV6-1 to TRBJ2-3; 7 bases map to TRBD2. The V segment lost 10 bases and the J segment 3 bases; nucleotides outside the gene matches: 10. The germline CDR1 and CDR2 sequences are MNHNS and SASEGT. This CDR3 has 14 residues.

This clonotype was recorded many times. The CDR3 nucleotides are TGCAGCGTTGCCAGATCGAACACTGAAGCTTTCTTT. Its protein product is CSVARSNTEAFF. V and J are TRBV29-1 and TRBJ1-1, with D uncertain. From germline, CDR1 is SQVTM and CDR2 ANQGSEA. The CDR3 runs to 12 residues. Trimming shortened V by 4 bases and J by 1 base, and 7 bases separated the two germline ends.

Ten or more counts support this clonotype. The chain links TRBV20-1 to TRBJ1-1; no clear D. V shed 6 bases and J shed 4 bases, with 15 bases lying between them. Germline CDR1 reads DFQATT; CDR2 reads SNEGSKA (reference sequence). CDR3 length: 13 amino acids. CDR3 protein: CSAPPMGATEAFF. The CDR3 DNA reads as TGCAGTGCCCCCCCAATGGGCGCCACTGAAGCTTTCTTT.

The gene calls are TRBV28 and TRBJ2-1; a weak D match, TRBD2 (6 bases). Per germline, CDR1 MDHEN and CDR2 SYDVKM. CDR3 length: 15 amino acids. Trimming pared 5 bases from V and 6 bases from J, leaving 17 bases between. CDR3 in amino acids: CASSLDGSRVNEQFF. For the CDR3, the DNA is TGTGCCAGCAGTCTGGACGGGAGTAGGGTCAATGAGCAGTTCTTC.

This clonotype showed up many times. The CDR3 region is CASSSNSGANVLTF. For the CDR3, the DNA is TGTGCCAGCAGCTCAAATTCTGGGGCCAACGTCCTGACTTTC. This chain links TRBV7-8 with TRBJ2-6; no definite D call. V lost 4 bases to trimming and J lost 1 base, with 5 bases between them. This CDR3 has 14 residues. Per the germline V gene, CDR1 is SGHVS and CDR2 is FQNEAQ.

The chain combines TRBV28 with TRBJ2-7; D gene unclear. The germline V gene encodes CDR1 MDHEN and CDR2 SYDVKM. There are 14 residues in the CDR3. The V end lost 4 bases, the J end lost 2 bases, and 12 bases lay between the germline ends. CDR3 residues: CASSSLKYAYEQYF. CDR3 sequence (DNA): TGTGCCAGCAGTTCACTCAAGTACGCCTACGAGCAGTACTTC.

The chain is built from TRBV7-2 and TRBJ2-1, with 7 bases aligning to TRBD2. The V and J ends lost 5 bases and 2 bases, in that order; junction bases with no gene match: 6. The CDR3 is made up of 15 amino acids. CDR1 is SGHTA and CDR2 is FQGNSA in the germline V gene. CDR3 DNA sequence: TGTGCCAGCAGCCCGCCGGGGAGGGCCTACAATGAGCAGTTCTTC. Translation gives CASSPPGRAYNEQFF.

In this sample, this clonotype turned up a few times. The CDR3 spells CASRSRPGTSVSYEQYF. The DNA for the CDR3 is TGTGCCAGCAGATCCCGACCCGGGACTAGCGTCTCCTACGAGCAGTACTTC. The chain has TRBV28 and TRBJ2-7, with TRBD2 matching over 10 bases. This CDR3 comprises 17 residues. J gave up 0 bases and V 6 bases, and 11 bases lay outside the gene matches. Per germline, CDR1 MDHEN and CDR2 SYDVKM.

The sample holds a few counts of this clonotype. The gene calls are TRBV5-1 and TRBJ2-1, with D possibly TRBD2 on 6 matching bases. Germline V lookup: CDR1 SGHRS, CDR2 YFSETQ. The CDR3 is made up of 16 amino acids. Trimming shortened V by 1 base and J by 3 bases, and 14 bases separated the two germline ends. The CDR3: CASSLSWGELYNEQFF. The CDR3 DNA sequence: TGCGCCAGCAGCTTGAGTTGGGGGGAGCTCTACAATGAGCAGTTCTTC.

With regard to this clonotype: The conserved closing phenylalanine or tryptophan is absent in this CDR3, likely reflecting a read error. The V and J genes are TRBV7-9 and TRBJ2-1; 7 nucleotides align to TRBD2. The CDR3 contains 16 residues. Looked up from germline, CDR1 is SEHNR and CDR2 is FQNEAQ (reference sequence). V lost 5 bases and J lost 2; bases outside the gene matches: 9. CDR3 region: CASSGPSGDTYNEQFS. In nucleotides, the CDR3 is TGTGCCAGCAGCGGCCCCAGCGGGGATACCTACAATGAGCAGTTCTCC.

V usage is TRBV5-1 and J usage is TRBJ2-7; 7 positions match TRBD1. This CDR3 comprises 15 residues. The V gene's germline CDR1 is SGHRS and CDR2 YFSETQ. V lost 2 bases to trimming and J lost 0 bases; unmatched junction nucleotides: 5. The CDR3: CASSFGQDISYEQYF. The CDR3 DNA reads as TGCGCCAGCAGCTTCGGACAGGACATCTCCTACGAGCAGTACTTC.

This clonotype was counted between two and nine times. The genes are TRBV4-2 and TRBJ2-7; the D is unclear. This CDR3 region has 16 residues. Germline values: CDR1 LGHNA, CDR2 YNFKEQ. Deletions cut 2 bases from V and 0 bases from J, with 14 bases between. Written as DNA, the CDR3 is TGTGCCAGCAGCCAATCATCGTCCGAGAGCTCCTACGAGCAGTACTTC. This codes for CASSQSSSESSYEQYF.

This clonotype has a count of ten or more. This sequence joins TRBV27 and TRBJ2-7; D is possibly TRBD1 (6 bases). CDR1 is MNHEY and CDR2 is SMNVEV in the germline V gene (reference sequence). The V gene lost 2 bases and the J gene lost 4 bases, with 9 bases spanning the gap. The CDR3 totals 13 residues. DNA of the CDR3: TGTGCCAGCAGTTTAAGGGGGACGTACGAGCAGTACTTC. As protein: CASSLRGTYEQYF.

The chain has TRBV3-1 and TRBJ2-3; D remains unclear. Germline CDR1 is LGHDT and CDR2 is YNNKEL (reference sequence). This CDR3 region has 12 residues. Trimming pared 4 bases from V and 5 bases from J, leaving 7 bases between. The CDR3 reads CASSLLQDTQYF. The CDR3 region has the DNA TGTGCCAGCAGCCTTCTACAAGATACGCAGTATTTT.

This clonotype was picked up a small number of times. CDR3 sequence: CASSPDGPVNTGELFF. CDR3 nucleotide sequence: TGCGCCAGCAGCCCCGACGGTCCGGTAAACACCGGGGAGCTGTTTTTT. The chain links TRBV4-1 to TRBJ2-2; D uncertain. This CDR3 is 16 amino acids long. Germline loops: CDR1 MGHRA, CDR2 YSYEKL. Trimming pared 4 bases from V and 2 bases from J, leaving 14 bases between.

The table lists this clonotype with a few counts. CDR3 sequence: CASSVAISSYNEQFF. For the CDR3, the DNA is TGTGCCAGCAGCGTAGCTATCTCCTCCTACAATGAGCAGTTCTTC. The chain is built from TRBV9 and TRBJ2-1, with D uncertain. The germline V gene has CDR1 SGDLS and CDR2 YYNGEE. The CDR3 has 15 residues. The germline V and J ends were trimmed by 0 bases and 0 bases, with 7 bases remaining between them.

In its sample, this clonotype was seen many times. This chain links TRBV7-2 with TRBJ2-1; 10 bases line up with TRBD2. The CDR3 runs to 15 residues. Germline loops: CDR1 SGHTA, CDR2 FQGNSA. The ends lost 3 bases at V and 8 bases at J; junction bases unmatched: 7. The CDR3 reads CASSFQLAGTDEQFF. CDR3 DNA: TGTGCCAGCAGCTTCCAACTAGCGGGGACGGATGAGCAGTTCTTC.

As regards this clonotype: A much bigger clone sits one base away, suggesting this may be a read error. The CDR3 sequence: CSASSGTGDAQTQYF. CDR3 sequence (DNA): TGCAGTGCTAGTTCCGGGACAGGGGATGCGCAGACCCAGTACTTC. This chain uses TRBV20-1 with TRBJ2-5, with 10 bases fitting TRBD1. J was trimmed by 6 bases and V by 3 bases; bases with no gene match: 10. The CDR3 is 15 amino acids. Germline V gene sequence: CDR1 DFQATT, CDR2 SNEGSKA (reference sequence).

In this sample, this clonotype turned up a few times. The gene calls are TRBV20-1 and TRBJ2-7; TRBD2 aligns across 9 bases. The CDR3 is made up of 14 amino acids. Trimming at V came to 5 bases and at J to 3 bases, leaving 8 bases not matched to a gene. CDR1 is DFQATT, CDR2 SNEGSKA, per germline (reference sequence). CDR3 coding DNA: TGCAGTGCTCGGGCCTCTAGCGGGGACTACGAGCAGTACTTC. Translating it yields CSARASSGDYEQYF.

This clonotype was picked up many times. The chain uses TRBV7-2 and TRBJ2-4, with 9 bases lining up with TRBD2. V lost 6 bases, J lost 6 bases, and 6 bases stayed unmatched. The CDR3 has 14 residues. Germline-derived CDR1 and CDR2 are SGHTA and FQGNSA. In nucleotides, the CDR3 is TGTGCCAGCAGACCAGCGGGAGGCCCAAACATTCAGTACTTC. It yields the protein CASRPAGGPNIQYF.

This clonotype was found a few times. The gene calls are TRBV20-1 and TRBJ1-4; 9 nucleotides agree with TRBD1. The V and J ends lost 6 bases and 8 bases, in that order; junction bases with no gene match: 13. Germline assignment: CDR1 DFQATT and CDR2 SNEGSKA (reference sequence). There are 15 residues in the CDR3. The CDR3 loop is CSASNGQGNREKLFF. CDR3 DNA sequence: TGCAGTGCATCGAACGGACAGGGGAATAGGGAAAAACTGTTTTTT.

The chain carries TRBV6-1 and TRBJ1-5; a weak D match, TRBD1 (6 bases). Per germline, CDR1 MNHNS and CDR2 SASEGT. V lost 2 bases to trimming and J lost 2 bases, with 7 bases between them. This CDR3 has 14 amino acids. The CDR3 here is CASSEHRGNQPQHF. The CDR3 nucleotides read TGTGCCAGCAGTGAACACAGGGGCAATCAGCCCCAGCATTTT.

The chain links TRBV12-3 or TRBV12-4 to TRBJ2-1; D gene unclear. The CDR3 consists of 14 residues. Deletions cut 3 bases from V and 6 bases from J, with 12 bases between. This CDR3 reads CASSLGLSGNEQFF. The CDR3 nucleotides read TGTGCCAGCAGTTTGGGCCTCTCAGGCAATGAGCAGTTCTTC.

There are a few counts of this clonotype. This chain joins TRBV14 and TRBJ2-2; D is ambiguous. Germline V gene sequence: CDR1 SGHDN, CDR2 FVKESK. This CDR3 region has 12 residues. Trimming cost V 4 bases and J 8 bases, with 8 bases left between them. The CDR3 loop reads CASSPYTGELFF. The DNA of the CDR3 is TGTGCCAGCAGCCCTTATACAGGGGAGCTGTTTTTT.

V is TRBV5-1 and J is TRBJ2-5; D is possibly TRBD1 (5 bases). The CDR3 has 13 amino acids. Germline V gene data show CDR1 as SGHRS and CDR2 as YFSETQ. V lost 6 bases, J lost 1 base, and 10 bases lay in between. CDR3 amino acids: CASTRTTQETQYF. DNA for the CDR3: TGCGCCAGCACCAGGACAACCCAAGAGACCCAGTACTTC.